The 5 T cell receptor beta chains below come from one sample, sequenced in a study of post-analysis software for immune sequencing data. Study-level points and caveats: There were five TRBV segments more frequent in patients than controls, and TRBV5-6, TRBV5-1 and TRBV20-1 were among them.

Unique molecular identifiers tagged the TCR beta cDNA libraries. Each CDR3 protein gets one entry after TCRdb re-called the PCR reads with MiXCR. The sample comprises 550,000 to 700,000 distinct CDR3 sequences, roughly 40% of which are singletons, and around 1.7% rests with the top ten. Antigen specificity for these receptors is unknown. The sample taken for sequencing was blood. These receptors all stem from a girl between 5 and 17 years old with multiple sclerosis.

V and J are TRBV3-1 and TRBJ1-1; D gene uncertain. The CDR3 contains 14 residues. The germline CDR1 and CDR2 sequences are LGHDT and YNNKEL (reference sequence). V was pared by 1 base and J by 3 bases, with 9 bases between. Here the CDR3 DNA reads TGTGCCAGCAGCCAAGGTCGGGTTCACACTGAAGCTTTCTTT. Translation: CASSQGRVHTEAFF.

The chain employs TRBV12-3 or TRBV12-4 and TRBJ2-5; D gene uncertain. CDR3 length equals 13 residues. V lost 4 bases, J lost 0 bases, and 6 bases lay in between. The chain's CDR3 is CASSSAYQETQYF. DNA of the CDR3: TGTGCCAGCAGTTCGGCCTACCAAGAGACCCAGTACTTC.

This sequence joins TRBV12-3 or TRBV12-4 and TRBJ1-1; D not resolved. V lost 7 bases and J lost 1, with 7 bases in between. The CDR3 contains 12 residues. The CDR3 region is CASTHRNTEAFF. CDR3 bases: TGTGCCAGCACCCACAGGAACACTGAAGCTTTCTTT.

In DNA, the CDR3 is TGTGCCAGCAGTTTAAAAGGGGAAGACTACGAGCAGTACTTC. Amino acids: CASSLKGEDYEQYF. This chain joins TRBV12-3 or TRBV12-4 and TRBJ2-7; tentative D call: TRBD1 (5 bases). Trimming pared 2 bases from V and 3 bases from J, leaving 11 bases between. The CDR3 length is 14 residues.

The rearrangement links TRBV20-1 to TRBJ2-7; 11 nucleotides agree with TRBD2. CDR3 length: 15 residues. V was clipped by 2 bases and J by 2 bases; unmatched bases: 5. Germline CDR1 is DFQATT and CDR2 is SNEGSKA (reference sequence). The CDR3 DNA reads TGCAGTGCTAGACCTAGCGGGAGGCCGCCCTACGAGCAGTACTTC. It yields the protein CSARPSGRPPYEQYF.